These 21 T cell receptor beta chains came from one sample sequenced in a study of blood T cell repertoires in COVID-19. Profiling relied on immunoSEQ multiplex PCR, and the TCRdb table lists in-frame clones only, not all of them. Among about 150,000 clones listed, around 84% were seen once. What was sequenced was PBMCs or T cells enriched from blood (not recorded which). These receptors were collected from a man aged 50-59 years who had recovered from COVID-19.

This rearrangement joins TRBV2 to TRBJ1-5, with unresolved D. Germline CDR1 reads SNHLY; CDR2 reads FYNNEI. The CDR3 has 14 amino acids. Trimming pared 4 bases from V and 4 bases from J, leaving 11 bases between. The CDR3 DNA reads as TGTGCCAGCAGTGCACAGAAAAGTAATCAGCCCCAGCATTTT. Its translation: CASSAQKSNQPQHF.

V is TRBV4-1 and J is TRBJ2-3; TRBD2 matches at 15 bases. The CDR3 totals 18 residues. In germline, CDR1 is MGHRA, CDR2 YSYEKL. V shed 0 bases, J shed 5 bases, and the junction held 6 bases outside the gene matches. CDR3 bases: TGCGCCAGCAGCCAAGAACGAGGGACTAGCGGGGGGCGAGATACGCAGTATTTT. Translated: CASSQERGTSGGRDTQYF.

V gene TRBV6-5 combines with J gene TRBJ1-5; D is perhaps TRBD1 (5 bases). V lost 2 bases and J lost 7, with 15 bases in between. CDR3 size: 15 residues. CDR1 is MNHEY and CDR2 is SVGAGI in the germline V gene. The CDR3 loop reads CASSYTAQGGQPQHF. CDR3 in DNA: TGTGCCAGCAGTTACACGGCTCAGGGTGGGCAGCCCCAGCATTTT.

The chain recombines TRBV2 with TRBJ1-6; 10 nucleotides match TRBD1. The CDR3 is made up of 16 amino acids. V gave up 6 bases and J gave up 8 bases; unmatched junction bases: 10. Per germline, CDR1 SNHLY and CDR2 FYNNEI. The CDR3 DNA sequence: TGTGCCAGCAGAGCCCCGGGACAGGGGAGTGATTCACCCCTCCACTTT. As protein: CASRAPGQGSDSPLHF.

DNA of the CDR3: TGTGCCAGCAGGCCCGGACTAGCGGCCCACAATGAGCAGTTCTTC. Amino acid sequence: CASRPGLAAHNEQFF. This rearrangement joins TRBV6-5 to TRBJ2-1; 10 bases align to TRBD2. After removal of 6 bases from V and 5 bases from J, the junction contained 7 bases not matched to a gene. The CDR3 is 15 residues long. Germline CDR1 MNHEY, CDR2 SVGAGI.

CDR3 coding DNA: TGTGCCAGCAGTTACCCCTCTAGCGGGAGGAACACCGGGGAGCTGTTTTTT. Its translation: CASSYPSSGRNTGELFF. The chain links TRBV6-2 or TRBV6-3 to TRBJ2-2; 10 bases are a match to TRBD2. V gave up 2 bases and J gave up 1 base; unmatched junction bases: 4. The CDR3 runs to 17 residues. Germline assignment: CDR1 MNHEY and CDR2 SVGEGT.

This clone was counted between two and nine times. The chain links TRBV19 to TRBJ1-2; tentatively, D is TRBD1 (5 bases). V was pared by 3 bases and J by 4 bases, with 15 bases between. This CDR3 spans 15 amino acids. From germline, CDR1 is LNHDA and CDR2 SQIVND (reference sequence). CDR3 loop: CASSMGEPGGYGYTF. The CDR3 region has the DNA TGTGCCAGTAGTATGGGCGAGCCCGGGGGCTATGGCTACACCTTC.

The V gene is TRBV2, the J gene TRBJ2-5; 9 nucleotides line up with TRBD2. CDR3 length equals 15 residues. The junction had 10 bases not matched to a gene; V was cut back by 6 bases and J by 5 bases. In germline, CDR1 is SNHLY, CDR2 FYNNEI. CDR3 residues: CASRKGLAGRETQYF. For the CDR3, the DNA is TGTGCCAGCAGAAAAGGGCTAGCGGGGAGGGAGACCCAGTACTTC.

CDR3 in DNA: TGCGCCAGCAGTGAGGCCGGGGGAAATTCACCCCTCCACTTT. This encodes CASSEAGGNSPLHF. The rearrangement joins TRBV10-2 to TRBJ1-6, with a tentative D call TRBD1 (5 bases). The CDR3 runs to 14 residues. Deletions cut 2 bases from V and 7 bases from J, with 9 bases between. Germline CDR1 and CDR2: WSHSY and SAAADI.

The chain is built from TRBV30 and TRBJ1-1; D perhaps matches TRBD1 (6 bases). With 5 bases removed from V and 1 base from J, the gap between germline ends came to 14 bases. Germline V lookup: CDR1 GTSNPN, CDR2 SVGIG (reference sequence). This CDR3 has 14 residues. In DNA, the CDR3 is TGTGCCTGGCATAAGGGGGGGGAGAACACTGAAGCTTTCTTT. Translating it yields CAWHKGGENTEAFF.

The sample holds a few counts of this clone. This chain uses TRBV6-1 with TRBJ2-5; D is possibly TRBD1 (5 bases). The CDR3 totals 18 residues. V was cut by 1 base and J by 0 bases, with 18 bases left in between. Looked up from germline, CDR1 is MNHNS and CDR2 is SASEGT. The CDR3 coding sequence is TGTGCCAGCAGTGAAGTAATCGGCTGGAACAGGAACCAAGAGACCCAGTACTTC. Protein sequence: CASSEVIGWNRNQETQYF.

The rearrangement uses TRBV5-4 and TRBJ2-5; D unresolved. V was trimmed by 3 bases and J by 2 bases, leaving 17 bases between them. CDR1 is SGHNT, CDR2 YYREEE, per germline (reference sequence). The CDR3 has 16 amino acids. CDR3 in amino acids: CASSSPTPGSQETQYF. CDR3 bases: TGTGCCAGCAGCTCTCCTACTCCGGGTTCTCAAGAGACCCAGTACTTC.

The CDR3: CAWRSGRNYGYTF. As DNA, the CDR3 is TGTGCCTGGAGATCAGGGAGGAACTATGGCTACACCTTC. V usage is TRBV30 and J usage is TRBJ1-2; D is perhaps TRBD1 (5 bases). Germline CDR1 reads GTSNPN; CDR2 reads SVGIG (reference sequence). CDR3 length equals 13 residues. V dropped 3 bases and J dropped 2 bases, with 10 bases sitting between them.

The chain links TRBV11-2 to TRBJ1-1; a weak D match, TRBD1 (5 bases). Trimming removed 6 bases from V and 4 bases from J, with 15 bases in between. There are 14 residues in the CDR3. Germline values: CDR1 SGHAT, CDR2 FQNNGV. CDR3 DNA sequence: TGTGCCAGCAGTCCTGAGGCAGGGCGCACTGAAGCTTTCTTT. As protein: CASSPEAGRTEAFF.

The chain couples TRBV2 to TRBJ1-3, with TRBD1 matching over 7 bases. This CDR3 region has 14 residues. The trim removed 7 bases at V and 2 bases at J, leaving 5 bases unmatched. Germline CDR1 and CDR2: SNHLY and FYNNEI. For the CDR3, the DNA is TGTGCCAGCACAGGGGGTATTGCTGGAAACACCATATATTTT. This sequence encodes CASTGGIAGNTIYF.

This clone was seen a single time. The chain is built from TRBV3-1 (or the pseudogene TRBV3-2) and TRBJ1-6, with D perhaps matching TRBD1 (5 bases). The V and J ends lost 8 bases and 5 bases respectively, with 13 bases between them. The germline CDR1 and CDR2 sequences are LGHDT and YNNKEL (reference sequence). This CDR3 has 14 amino acids. This chain's CDR3 is CASHGQTNNSPLHF. The CDR3 bases are TGTGCCAGCCATGGACAAACTAATAATTCACCCCTCCACTTT.

The chain has TRBV11-2 and TRBJ2-5; the D gene is possibly TRBD1 (5 bases). This CDR3 comprises 13 residues. Germline CDR1 SGHAT, CDR2 FQNNGV. V was shortened by 5 bases and J by 1 base, with 8 bases between the two germline ends. Here the CDR3 reads CASSLDSQETQYF. The CDR3 DNA reads TGTGCCAGCAGCCTCGACAGCCAAGAGACCCAGTACTTC. Using reference TRBV11-2 and TRBJ2-5 for the parts outside the CDR3, the full variable domain is EAGVAQSPRYKIIEKRQSVAFWCNPISGHATLYWYQQILGQGPKLLIQFQNNGVVDDSQLPKDRFSAERLKGVDSTLKIQPAKLEDSAVYLCASSLDSQETQYFGPGTRLLVL.

This clone came up once. The chain is built from TRBV18 and TRBJ2-3; D might be TRBD1 (6 bases). Per germline, CDR1 KGHSH and CDR2 LQKENI. The CDR3 consists of 13 residues. Trimming stripped 8 bases from V and 0 bases from J, with 9 bases between. CDR3 region: CASTGQSTDTQYF. CDR3 nucleotide sequence: TGTGCCAGCACTGGACAGAGCACAGATACGCAGTATTTT.

The V call is TRBV7-8, the J call TRBJ2-2; 11 nucleotides agree with TRBD2. The length of the CDR3 is 16 residues. V lost 0 bases, J lost 6 bases, and 3 bases stayed unmatched. The germline gives CDR1 SGHVS, CDR2 FQNEAQ. The CDR3 DNA sequence: TGTGCCAGCAGCTTAGCTGCACTAGCGGGGGCCGGGGAGCTGTTTTTT. This codes for CASSLAALAGAGELFF. The full variable domain, in which reference TRBV7-8 and TRBJ2-2 provide the parts outside the CDR3, is GAGVSQSPRYKVAKRGQDVALRCDPISGHVSLFWYQQALGQGPEFLTYFQNEAQLDKSGLPSDRFFAERPEGSVSTLKIQRTQQEDSAVYLCASSLAALAGAGELFFGEGSRLTVL.

This rearrangement joins TRBV2 to TRBJ1-1; D remains unclear. From germline, CDR1 is SNHLY and CDR2 FYNNEI. This CDR3 region has 13 residues. Between the trimmed V and J ends, which lost 5 bases and 1 base, there was a span of 8 bases. In DNA, the CDR3 is TGTGCCAGCAGTCATACAACGAACACTGAAGCTTTCTTT. This codes for CASSHTTNTEAFF.

This clone came up once. The chain links TRBV27 to TRBJ2-2, with TRBD2 matching over 7 bases. The CDR3 is 16 amino acids. Losses at the gene ends were 8 bases for V and 1 base for J; bases not matched to a gene: 10. CDR1 is MNHEY, CDR2 SMNVEV, per germline (reference sequence). CDR3 protein: CASRPGGTMNTGELFF. DNA of the CDR3: TGTGCCAGCCGACCCGGCGGGACTATGAACACCGGGGAGCTGTTTTTT.